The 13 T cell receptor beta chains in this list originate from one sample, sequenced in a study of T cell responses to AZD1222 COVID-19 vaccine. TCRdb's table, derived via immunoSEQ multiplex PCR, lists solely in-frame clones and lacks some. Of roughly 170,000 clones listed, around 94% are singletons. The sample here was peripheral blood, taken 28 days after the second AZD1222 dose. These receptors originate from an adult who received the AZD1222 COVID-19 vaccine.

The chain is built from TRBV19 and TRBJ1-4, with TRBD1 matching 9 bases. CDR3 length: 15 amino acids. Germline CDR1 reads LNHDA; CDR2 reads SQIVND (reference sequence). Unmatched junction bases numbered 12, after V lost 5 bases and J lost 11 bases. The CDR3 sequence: CASSPTGGGKQKLFF. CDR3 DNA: TGTGCCAGTAGTCCTACAGGGGGCGGCAAGCAGAAACTGTTTTTT.

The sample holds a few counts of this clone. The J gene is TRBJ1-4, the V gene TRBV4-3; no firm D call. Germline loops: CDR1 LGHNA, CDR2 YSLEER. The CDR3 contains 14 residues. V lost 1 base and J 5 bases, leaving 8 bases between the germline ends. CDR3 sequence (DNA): TGCGCCAGCAGCCAAGTCGGCGACAATGAAAAACTGTTTTTT. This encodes CASSQVGDNEKLFF.

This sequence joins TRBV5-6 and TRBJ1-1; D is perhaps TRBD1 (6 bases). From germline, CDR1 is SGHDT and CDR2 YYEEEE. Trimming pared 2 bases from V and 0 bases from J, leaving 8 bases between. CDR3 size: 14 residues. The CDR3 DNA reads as TGTGCCAGCAGCTTCAGGGGACTGAACACTGAAGCTTTCTTT. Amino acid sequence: CASSFRGLNTEAFF. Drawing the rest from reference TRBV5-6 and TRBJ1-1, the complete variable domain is DAGVTQSPTHLIKTRGQQVTLRCSPKSGHDTVSWYQQALGQGPQFIFQYYEEEERQRGNFPDRFSGHQFPNYSSELNVNALLLGDSALYLCASSFRGLNTEAFFGQGTRLTVV.

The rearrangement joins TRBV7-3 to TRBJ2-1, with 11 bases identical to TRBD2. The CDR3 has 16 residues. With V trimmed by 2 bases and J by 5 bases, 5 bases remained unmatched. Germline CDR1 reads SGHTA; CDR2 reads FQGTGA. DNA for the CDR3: TGTGCCAGCAGCTTATCGACTAGCGGGATAAACAATGAGCAGTTCTTC. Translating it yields CASSLSTSGINNEQFF.

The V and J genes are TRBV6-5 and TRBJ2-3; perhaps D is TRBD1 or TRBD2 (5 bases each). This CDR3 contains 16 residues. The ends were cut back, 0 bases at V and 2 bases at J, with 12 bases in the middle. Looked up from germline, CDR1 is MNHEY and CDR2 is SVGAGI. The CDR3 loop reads CASSYSGADFTDTQYF. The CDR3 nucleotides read TGTGCCAGCAGTTACTCAGGGGCGGACTTCACAGATACGCAGTATTTT.

Here the CDR3 reads CASSLAGGPSYEQYF. The CDR3 bases are TGTGCCAGCAGCTTAGCGGGAGGGCCGTCCTACGAGCAGTACTTC. The chain carries TRBV7-2 and TRBJ2-7; 7 bases are shared with TRBD2. CDR1 SGHTA and CDR2 FQGNSA come from the germline V gene. With V trimmed by 0 bases and J by 1 base, 3 bases remained unmatched. The CDR3 sequence is 15 residues long. The variable domain in full, with the rest retrieved from reference TRBV7-2 and TRBJ2-7, is GAGVSQSPSNKVTEKGKDVELRCDPISGHTALYWYRQSLGQGLEFLIYFQGNSAPDKSGLPSDRFSAERTGGSVSTLTIQRTQQEDSAVYLCASSLAGGPSYEQYFGPGTRLTVT.

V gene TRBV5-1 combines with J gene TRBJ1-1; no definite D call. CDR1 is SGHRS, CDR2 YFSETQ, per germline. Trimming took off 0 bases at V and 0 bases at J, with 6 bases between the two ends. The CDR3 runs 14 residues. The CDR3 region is CASSLDEMNTEAFF. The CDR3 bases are TGCGCCAGCAGCTTGGATGAAATGAACACTGAAGCTTTCTTT.

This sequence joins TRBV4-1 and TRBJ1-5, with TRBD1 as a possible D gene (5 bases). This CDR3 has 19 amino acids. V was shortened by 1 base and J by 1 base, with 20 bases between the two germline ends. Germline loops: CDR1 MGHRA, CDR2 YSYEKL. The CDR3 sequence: CASSQGLIRGILSNQPQHF. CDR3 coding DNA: TGCGCCAGCAGCCAAGGGTTGATTCGGGGGATTCTAAGCAATCAGCCCCAGCATTTT.

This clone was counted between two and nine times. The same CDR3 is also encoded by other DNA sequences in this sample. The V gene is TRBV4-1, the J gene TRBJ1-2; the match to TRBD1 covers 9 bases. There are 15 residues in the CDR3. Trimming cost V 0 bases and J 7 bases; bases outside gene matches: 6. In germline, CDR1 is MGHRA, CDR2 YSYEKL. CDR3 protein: CASSQDRDRVTGYTF. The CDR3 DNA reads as TGCGCCAGCAGCCAAGATCGGGACAGGGTGACTGGCTACACCTTC.

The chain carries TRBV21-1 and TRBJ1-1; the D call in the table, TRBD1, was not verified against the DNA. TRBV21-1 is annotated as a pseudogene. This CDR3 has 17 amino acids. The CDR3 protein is CASSRTITGEPNTEAFF. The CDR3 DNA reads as TGTGCCAGCAGCCGAACCATAACAGGTGAACCTAACACTGAAGCTTTCTTT.

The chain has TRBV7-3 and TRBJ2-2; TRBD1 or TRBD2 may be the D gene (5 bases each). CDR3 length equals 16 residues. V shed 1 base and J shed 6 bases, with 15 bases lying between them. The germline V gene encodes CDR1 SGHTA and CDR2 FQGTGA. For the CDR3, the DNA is TGTGCCAGCAGCTTAAGGCCTAGCCCGGGACCCGGGGAGCTGTTTTTT. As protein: CASSLRPSPGPGELFF. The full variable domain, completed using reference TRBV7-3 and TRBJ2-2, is GAGVSQTPSNKVTEKGKYVELRCDPISGHTALYWYRQSLGQGPEFLIYFQGTGAADDSGLPNDRFFAVRPEGSVSTLKIQRTERGDSAVYLCASSLRPSPGPGELFFGEGSRLTVL.

The CDR3 nucleotides read TGCGCCAGCAGCCAAGTAAGGACAGGTAATCAGCCCCAGCATTTT. It encodes CASSQVRTGNQPQHF. The chain combines TRBV4-3 with TRBJ1-5, with 7 bases aligning to TRBD1. V lost 1 base, J lost 4 bases, and 4 bases stayed unmatched. This CDR3 is 15 amino acids long. CDR1 and CDR2 from the germline V gene are LGHNA and YSLEER.

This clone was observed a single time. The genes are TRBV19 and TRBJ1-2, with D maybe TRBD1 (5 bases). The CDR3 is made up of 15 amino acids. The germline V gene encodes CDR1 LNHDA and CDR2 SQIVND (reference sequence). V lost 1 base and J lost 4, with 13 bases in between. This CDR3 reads CASSIVARRGYGYTF. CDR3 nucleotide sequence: TGTGCCAGTAGTATAGTAGCCAGGAGGGGCTATGGCTACACCTTC.